Given below is one T cell receptor beta chain in context. Both 60 Vbeta primers and 13 Jbeta primers went into the PCR. Clones were sequenced by immunoSEQ multiplex PCR, and TCRdb holds only the in-frame ones, with some missing. The repertoire has roughly 240,000 clones, more than 75% of them found once; the top ten carry 5.4%. This record comes from a study of cytomegalovirus exposure and HLA in healthy donors. The source material was PBMCs. The sequence was collected from a woman aged 40 to 50 in good health and CMV-seropositive.

For the CDR3, the DNA is TGTGCCAGCAGCTTCTTACCGGGACAGGGGACCGGGGAGCTGTTTTTT. This encodes CASSFLPGQGTGELFF. The V call is TRBV5-6, the J call TRBJ2-2; TRBD1 aligns across 10 bases. Looked up from germline, CDR1 is SGHDT and CDR2 is YYEEEE. CDR3 length equals 16 residues. Trimming at V came to 2 bases and at J to 5 bases, leaving 6 bases not matched to a gene.